Following are 11 T cell receptor beta chains from one sample sequenced in a study of T cell clonality in common variable immunodeficiency. Study-wide results and limits: Reportedly, TCR beta sequences from common variable immunodeficiency showed fewer deletions and N-nucleotide insertions.

Produced via immunoSEQ multiplex PCR; TCRdb's table is partial and in-frame only. Across around 16,000 clones, the top ten clones capture 4.9% of the sample. Which antigens these TCRs recognize remains unknown. Sequencing used peripheral blood mononuclear cells. The receptors originated from a human donor with common variable immunodeficiency.

With regard to this clone: The CDR3 extends 3 residues past the end of the read, so its final part is completed from the germline J gene. The chain has TRBV18 and TRBJ2-5, with D maybe TRBD2 (6 bases). CDR3 length: 15 amino acids. CDR1 is KGHSH and CDR2 is LQKENI in the germline V gene. V lost 6 bases to trimming and J lost 1 base, with 15 bases between them. The CDR3 DNA, read in part, is TGTGCCAGCTCCGGAGGGTTGATTCCCCAAGAGACC. This gives the protein CASSGGLIPQET. From start to end, the CDR3 is CASSGGLIPQETQYF.

Points on this clone: The sequence runs out 3 residues before the end of the CDR3; the remainder is reconstructed from the germline J gene. The chain couples TRBV7-8 to TRBJ1-5, with TRBD1 as a possible D gene (6 bases). This CDR3 region has 14 residues. V lost 3 bases and J lost 5, with 11 bases in between. CDR1 SGHVS and CDR2 FQNEAQ come from the germline V gene. CDR3 bases read: TGTGCCAGCAGCTTTCATGGGGGCGATCAGCCC. This translates into CASSFHGGDQP. The entire CDR3 sequence reads CASSFHGGDQPQHF.

Worth noting for this clone: Read coverage stops 3 residues before the CDR3 terminus; the germline J gene supplies the remainder. The V call is TRBV20-1, the J call TRBJ2-1; a possible D gene is TRBD1 (6 bases). Germline assignment: CDR1 DFQATT and CDR2 SNEGSKA (reference sequence). The CDR3 sequence is 15 residues long. Deletions cut 1 base from V and 3 bases from J, with 13 bases between. Here the CDR3 reads CSARVGQQNYNEQFF. The sequenced CDR3 bases are TGCAGTGCTAGAGTCGGACAGCAGAACTACAATGAG.

Worth noting for this clone: Read data end 3 residues before the CDR3 end; the end is taken from the germline J gene. This sequence joins TRBV7-2 and TRBJ2-4, with D unclear. V was clipped by 5 bases and J by 0 bases, with 8 bases between them. This CDR3 region has 14 residues. CDR1 and CDR2 from the germline V gene are SGHTA and FQGNSA. The sequenced part of the CDR3 DNA is TGTGCCAGCAGCCCTCTAGGAGCCAAAAACATT. Protein sequence: CASSPLGAKNI. The full CDR3 is CASSPLGAKNIQYF.

As for this clone: The read stops 3 residues short of the end of the CDR3; the missing end is completed from the germline J gene. The chain couples TRBV11-3 to TRBJ2-3; D is possibly TRBD2 (6 bases). V lost 0 bases and J lost 8, with 9 bases in between. CDR1 SGHNT and CDR2 YENEEA come from the germline V gene. The CDR3 sequence is 13 residues long. The chain's CDR3 is CASSLERGGTQYF. The part of the CDR3 DNA that was read is TGTGCCAGCAGCTTAGAGAGGGGAGGTACG.

Notes on this clone: Read data end 3 residues before the CDR3 end; the end is taken from the germline J gene. The J gene is TRBJ2-7, the V gene TRBV20-1; 11 positions agree with TRBD1. This CDR3 comprises 14 residues. J lost 4 bases, V lost 2 bases, and 4 bases had no gene match. CDR1 is DFQATT, CDR2 SNEGSKA, per germline (reference sequence). CDR3 in amino acids: CSARTGTGGYEQYF. The CDR3 DNA, read in part, is TGCAGTGCTAGAACCGGGACAGGGGGGTACGAG.

Notes on this clone: The read finishes 3 residues shy of the CDR3 end, and the germline J gene is used to complete it. The V and J genes are TRBV20-1 and TRBJ1-5, with TRBD1 identical over 9 bases. The CDR3 contains 15 residues. The V gene end was trimmed by 6 bases and the J gene end by 4 bases; junction bases not matched to a gene: 10. Germline V gene data show CDR1 as DFQATT and CDR2 as SNEGSKA (reference sequence). The CDR3 bases that were read are TGCAGTGCCAGTACCCGACAGGGGGAAAATCAGCCC. Its protein product is CSASTRQGENQP. The entire CDR3 reads CSASTRQGENQPQHF.

Concerning this clone: Read sequence stops 3 residues before the CDR3 end, and the germline J gene provides the missing end. This rearrangement joins TRBV29-1 to TRBJ2-5; 10 bases fit TRBD1. Per germline, CDR1 SQVTM and CDR2 ANQGSEA. The trim removed 7 bases at V and 5 bases at J, leaving 13 bases unmatched. CDR3 length equals 15 residues. CDR3 loop: CSATEFWTGGETQYF. CDR3 DNA, as far as it was read: TGCAGCGCTACCGAATTCTGGACAGGGGGGGAGACC.

This clone shows up as medium-sized by frequency. The read comes to an end 3 residues before the CDR3 does, leaving the germline J gene to fill in the end. This chain uses TRBV30 with TRBJ1-1, with 7 bases that match TRBD1. CDR1 and CDR2 (germline): GTSNPN, SVGIG (reference sequence). V trimming: 3 bases; J trimming: 5 bases; junction bases outside the gene matches: 6. The CDR3 runs 13 residues. The sequenced part of the CDR3 DNA is TGTGCCTGGAGAGGGGGCACCTGGACTGAA. Protein sequence: CAWRGGTWTE. From start to end, the CDR3 is CAWRGGTWTEAFF.

In the case of this clone: The read falls 3 residues short of the CDR3 end, and the missing part is taken from the germline J gene. The chain is built from TRBV4-2 and TRBJ2-4; D unresolved. Germline CDR1 reads LGHNA; CDR2 reads YNFKEQ. The V end lost 1 base, the J end lost 0 bases, and 10 bases lay between the germline ends. The CDR3 consists of 16 residues. CDR3 amino acids: CASSQGTEIAKNIQYF. The covered CDR3 bases are TGTGCCAGCAGCCAAGGAACAGAAATAGCCAAAAACATT.

Of note for this clone: The read gets to within 3 residues of the CDR3 end, and the germline J gene fills in the rest. This chain uses TRBV30 with TRBJ1-1; 8 bases match TRBD1. This CDR3 contains 15 residues. V was pared by 3 bases and J by 3 bases, with 9 bases of the junction left unmatched. Germline CDR1 is GTSNPN and CDR2 is SVGIG (reference sequence). Partial CDR3 DNA: TGTGCCTGGAGCCGCCGGGACAGGACGGACACTGAA. This gives the protein CAWSRRDRTDTE. The whole CDR3 reads CAWSRRDRTDTEAFF.